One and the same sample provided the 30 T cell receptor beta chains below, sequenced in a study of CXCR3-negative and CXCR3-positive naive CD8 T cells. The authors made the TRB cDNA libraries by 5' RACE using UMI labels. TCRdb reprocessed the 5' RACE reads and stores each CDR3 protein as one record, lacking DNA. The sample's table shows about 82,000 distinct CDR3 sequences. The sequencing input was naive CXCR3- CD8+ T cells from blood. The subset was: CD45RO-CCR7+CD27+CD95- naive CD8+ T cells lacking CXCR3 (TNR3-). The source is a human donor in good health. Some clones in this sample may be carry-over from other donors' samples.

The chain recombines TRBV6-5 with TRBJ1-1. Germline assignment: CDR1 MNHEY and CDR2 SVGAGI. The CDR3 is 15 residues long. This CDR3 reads CASSYSRVESTEAFF.

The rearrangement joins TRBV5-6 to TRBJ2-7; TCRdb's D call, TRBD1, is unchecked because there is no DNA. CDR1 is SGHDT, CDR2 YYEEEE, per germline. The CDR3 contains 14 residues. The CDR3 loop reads CASSLSGANYEQYF.

The CDR3 sequence is CASSFVMEGLYEQYF. J is TRBJ2-7 and V is TRBV12-3 or TRBV12-4; TCRdb reports TRBD2, a call that lacks DNA to check it against. This CDR3 contains 15 residues.

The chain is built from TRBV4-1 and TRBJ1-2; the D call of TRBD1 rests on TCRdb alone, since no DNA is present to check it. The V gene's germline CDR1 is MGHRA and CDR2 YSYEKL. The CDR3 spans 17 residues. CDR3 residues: CASSQDGSGKGFHGYTF.

CDR3 amino acids: CASSIWGGALETEAFF. V gene TRBV19 combines with J gene TRBJ1-1; lacking DNA, the TRBD1 call made by TCRdb goes unchecked. Germline CDR1 and CDR2: LNHDA and SQIVND (reference sequence). This CDR3 comprises 16 residues.

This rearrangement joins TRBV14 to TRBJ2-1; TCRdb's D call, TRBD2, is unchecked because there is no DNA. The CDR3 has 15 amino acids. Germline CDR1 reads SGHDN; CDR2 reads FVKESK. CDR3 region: CASSAPGLSYNEQFF.

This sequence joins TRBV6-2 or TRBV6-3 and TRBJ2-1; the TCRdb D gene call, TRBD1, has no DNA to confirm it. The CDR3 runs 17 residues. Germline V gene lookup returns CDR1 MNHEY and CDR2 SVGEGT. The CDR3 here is CASSYLGAFSSYNEQFF.

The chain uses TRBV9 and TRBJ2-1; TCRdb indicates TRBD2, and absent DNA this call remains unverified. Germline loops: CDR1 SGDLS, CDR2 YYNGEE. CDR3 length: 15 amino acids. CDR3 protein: CASSPRTSAYNEQFF.

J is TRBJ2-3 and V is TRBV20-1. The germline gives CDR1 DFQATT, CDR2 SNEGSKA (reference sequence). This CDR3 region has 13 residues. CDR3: CSARDLSSDTQYF.

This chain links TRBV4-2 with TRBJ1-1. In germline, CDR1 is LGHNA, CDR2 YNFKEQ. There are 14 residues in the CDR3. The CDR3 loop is CASSHLTGNTEAFF.

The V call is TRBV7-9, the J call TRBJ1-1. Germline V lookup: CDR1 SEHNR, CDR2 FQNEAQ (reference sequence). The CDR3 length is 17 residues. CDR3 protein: CASSLGGYETMNTEAFF.

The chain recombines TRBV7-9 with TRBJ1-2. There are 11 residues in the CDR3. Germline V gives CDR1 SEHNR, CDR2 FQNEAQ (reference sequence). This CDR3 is CASSLYYGYTF.

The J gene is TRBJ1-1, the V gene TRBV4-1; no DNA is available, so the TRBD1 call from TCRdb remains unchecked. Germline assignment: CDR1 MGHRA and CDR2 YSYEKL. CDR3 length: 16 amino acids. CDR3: CASSQGRGGLNTEAFF.

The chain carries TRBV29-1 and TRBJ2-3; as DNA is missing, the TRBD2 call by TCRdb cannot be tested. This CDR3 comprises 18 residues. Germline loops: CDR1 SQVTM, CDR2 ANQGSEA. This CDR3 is CSVEGFIDSGGYTDTQYF.

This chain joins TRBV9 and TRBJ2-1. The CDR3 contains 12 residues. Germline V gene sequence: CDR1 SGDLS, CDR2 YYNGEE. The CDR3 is CASSGLGNEQFF.

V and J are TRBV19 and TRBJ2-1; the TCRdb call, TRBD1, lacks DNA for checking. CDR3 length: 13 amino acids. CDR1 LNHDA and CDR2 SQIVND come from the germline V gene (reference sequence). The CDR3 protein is CASSPGKYNEQFF. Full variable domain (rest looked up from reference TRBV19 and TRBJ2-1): DGGITQSPKYLFRKEGQNVTLSCEQNLNHDAMYWYRQDPGQGLRLIYYSQIVNDFQKGDIAEGYSVSREKKESFPLTVTSAQKNPTAFYLCASSPGKYNEQFFGPGTRLTVL.

The chain's CDR3 is CSVVGTFYEQYF. The chain is built from TRBV29-1 and TRBJ2-7; the D gene TCRdb calls, TRBD1, cannot be checked with no DNA. Germline lookup yields CDR1 SQVTM and CDR2 ANQGSEA. The CDR3 has 12 amino acids.

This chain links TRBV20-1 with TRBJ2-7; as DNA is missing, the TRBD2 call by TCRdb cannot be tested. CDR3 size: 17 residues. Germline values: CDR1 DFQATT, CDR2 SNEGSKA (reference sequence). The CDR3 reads CSASRGNSGASSYEQYF.

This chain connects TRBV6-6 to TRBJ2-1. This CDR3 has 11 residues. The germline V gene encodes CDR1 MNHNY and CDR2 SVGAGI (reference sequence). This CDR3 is CASSYTFEQFF.

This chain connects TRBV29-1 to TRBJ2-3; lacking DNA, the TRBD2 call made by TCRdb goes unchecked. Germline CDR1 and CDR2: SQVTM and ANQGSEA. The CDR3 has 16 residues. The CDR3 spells CSVNLWTSGREDTQYF.

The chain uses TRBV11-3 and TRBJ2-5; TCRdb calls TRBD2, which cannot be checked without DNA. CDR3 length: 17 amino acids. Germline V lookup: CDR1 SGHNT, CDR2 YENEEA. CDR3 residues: CASSQGLAGGLGETQYF.

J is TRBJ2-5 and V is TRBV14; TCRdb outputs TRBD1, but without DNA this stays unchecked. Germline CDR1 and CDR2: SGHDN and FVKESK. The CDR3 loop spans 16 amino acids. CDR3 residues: CASSQGVPPFRETQYF.

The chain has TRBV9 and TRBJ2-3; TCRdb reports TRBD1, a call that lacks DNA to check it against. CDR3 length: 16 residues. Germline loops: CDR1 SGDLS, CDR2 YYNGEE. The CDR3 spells CASSVLGAFSTDTQYF. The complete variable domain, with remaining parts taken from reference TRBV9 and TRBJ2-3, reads DSGVTQTPKHLITATGQRVTLRCSPRSGDLSVYWYQQSLDQGLQFLIQYYNGEERAKGNILERFSAQQFPDLHSELNLSSLELGDSALYFCASSVLGAFSTDTQYFGPGTRLTVL.

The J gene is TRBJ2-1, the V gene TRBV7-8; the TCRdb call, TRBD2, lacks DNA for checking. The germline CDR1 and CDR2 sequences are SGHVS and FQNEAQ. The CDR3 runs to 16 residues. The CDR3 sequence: CASSLLPGPTDNEQFF.

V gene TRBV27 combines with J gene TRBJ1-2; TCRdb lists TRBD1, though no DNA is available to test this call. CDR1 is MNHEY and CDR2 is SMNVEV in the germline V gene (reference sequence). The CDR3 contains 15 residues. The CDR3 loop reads CASSPISTDSYGYTF.

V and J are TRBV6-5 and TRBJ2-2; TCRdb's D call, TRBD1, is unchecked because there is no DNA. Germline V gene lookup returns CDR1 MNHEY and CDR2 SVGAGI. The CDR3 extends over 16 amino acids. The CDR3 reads CASSSQELPYTGELFF.

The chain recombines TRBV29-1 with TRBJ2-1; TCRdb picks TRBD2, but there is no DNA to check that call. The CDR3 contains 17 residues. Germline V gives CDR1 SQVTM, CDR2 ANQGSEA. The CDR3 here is CSVEEGLAGGPRDEQFF.

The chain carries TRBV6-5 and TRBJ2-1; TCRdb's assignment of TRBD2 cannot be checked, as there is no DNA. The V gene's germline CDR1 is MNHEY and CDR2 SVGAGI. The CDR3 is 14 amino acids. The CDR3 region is CASTPSGTKDEQFF.

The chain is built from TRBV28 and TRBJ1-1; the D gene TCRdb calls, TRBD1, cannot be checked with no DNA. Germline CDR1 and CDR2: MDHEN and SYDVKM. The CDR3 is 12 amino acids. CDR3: CASREPGHYAFF.

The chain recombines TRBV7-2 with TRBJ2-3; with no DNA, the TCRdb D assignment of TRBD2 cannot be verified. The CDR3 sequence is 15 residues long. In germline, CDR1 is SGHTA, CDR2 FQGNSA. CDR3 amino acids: CASSSGLAVTDTQYF.